Listed below are T cell receptor beta chains from one sample, sequenced in a study of technical replicates of blood from several donors. Only in-frame clones appear in the TCRdb table, and some are missing; sequencing was by immunoSEQ multiplex PCR. The sample yields around 80,000 clones, 95% to 98% seen once. The specimen was T cells isolated from PBMCs. These receptors were obtained from a human donor in good health. CDR3s include the opening cysteine and the closing phenylalanine or tryptophan. A D gene is named only where the DNA matches it firmly. Where a row states a size, it is once, few, many or the class of an expanded clone; other rows omit it.

J gene: TRBJ1-1; V gene: TRBV5-1; D gene: TRBD1; clone size: .; CDR3 protein: CASSLSTGISLDTEAFF; CDR3 DNA: TGCGCCAGCAGCTTGTCGACAGGGATATCCCTGGACACTGAAGCTTTCTTT
J gene: TRBJ1-1; V gene: TRBV11-2; D gene: .; clone size: .; CDR3 protein: CASSLGGQVTEAFF; CDR3 DNA: TGTGCCAGCAGCTTAGGGGGCCAAGTTACTGAAGCTTTCTTT
J gene: TRBJ2-1; V gene: TRBV29-1; D gene: .; clone size: .; CDR3 protein: CSVDQGSVQFF; CDR3 DNA: TGCAGCGTTGACCAGGGGTCAGTGCAGTTCTTC
J gene: TRBJ2-2; V gene: TRBV25-1; D gene: TRBD1; clone size: .; CDR3 protein: CASSEEGAGTGELFF; CDR3 DNA: TGTGCCAGCAGTGAAGAGGGGGCAGGTACCGGGGAGCTGTTTTTT
J gene: TRBJ1-4; V gene: TRBV4-1; D gene: TRBD1; clone size: .; CDR3 protein: CASSQLGTGVEKLFF; CDR3 DNA: TGCGCCAGCAGCCAATTAGGAACAGGGGTTGAAAAACTGTTTTTT
J gene: TRBJ2-1; V gene: TRBV4-1; D gene: TRBD2; clone size: few; CDR3 protein: CASSQGLAGENEQFF; CDR3 DNA: TGCGCCAGCAGCCAAGGACTAGCGGGGGAAAATGAGCAGTTCTTC
J gene: TRBJ2-7; V gene: TRBV5-4; D gene: TRBD1; clone size: .; CDR3 protein: CASSLDRDRARYEQYF; CDR3 DNA: TGTGCCAGCAGCTTAGACCGGGACAGGGCTCGCTACGAGCAGTACTTC
J gene: TRBJ2-7; V gene: TRBV20-1; D gene: .; clone size: .; CDR3 protein: CSARVSHEQYF; CDR3 DNA: TGCAGTGCTAGAGTAAGCCACGAGCAGTACTTC
J gene: TRBJ2-7; V gene: TRBV19; D gene: TRBD2; clone size: .; CDR3 protein: CASSVGTSSSYEQYF; CDR3 DNA: TGTGCCAGTAGTGTAGGGACTAGCTCCTCCTACGAGCAGTACTTC
J gene: TRBJ1-1; V gene: TRBV30; D gene: .; clone size: .; CDR3 protein: CAWSRGMAEAFF; CDR3 DNA: TGTGCCTGGAGTAGGGGGATGGCTGAAGCTTTCTTT
J gene: TRBJ2-1; V gene: TRBV5-8; D gene: TRBD1; clone size: .; CDR3 protein: CASSHRAGGTSYNEQFF; CDR3 DNA: TGTGCCAGCAGCCACCGGGCAGGGGGCACGTCCTACAATGAGCAGTTCTTC
J gene: TRBJ2-1; V gene: TRBV28; D gene: TRBD2; clone size: .; CDR3 protein: CASNERDDEQFF; CDR3 DNA: TGTGCCAGCAATGAGCGGGATGATGAGCAGTTCTTC
J gene: TRBJ2-7; V gene: TRBV14; D gene: TRBD2; clone size: .; CDR3 protein: CASSQGSGHSYEQYF; CDR3 DNA: TGTGCCAGCAGCCAAGGTAGCGGGCACTCCTACGAGCAGTACTTC
J gene: TRBJ2-7; V gene: TRBV6-5; D gene: TRBD1; clone size: once; CDR3 protein: CASSGTGRSYEQYF; CDR3 DNA: TGTGCCAGCAGCGGGACAGGGCGTTCCTACGAGCAGTACTTC
J gene: TRBJ1-6; V gene: TRBV11-2; D gene: .; clone size: .; CDR3 protein: CASSLDWLPYNSPLHF; CDR3 DNA: TGTGCCAGCAGCTTAGATTGGCTGCCCTATAATTCACCCCTCCACTTT
J gene: TRBJ2-1; V gene: TRBV6-1; D gene: TRBD2; clone size: .; CDR3 protein: CASSDPGLATNEQFF; CDR3 DNA: TGTGCCAGCAGTGACCCGGGACTAGCGACCAATGAGCAGTTCTTC
J gene: TRBJ1-2; V gene: TRBV4-1; D gene: .; clone size: .; CDR3 protein: CASSQASDKLGYTF; CDR3 DNA: TGCGCCAGCAGCCAAGCTTCGGACAAGCTTGGCTACACCTTC
J gene: TRBJ2-7; V gene: TRBV29-1; D gene: TRBD1; clone size: .; CDR3 protein: CSVMTGQDLQYF; CDR3 DNA: TGCAGCGTGATGACAGGGCAGGATTTGCAGTACTTC